Below are 9 T cell receptor beta chains sequenced from a single sample in a study of T cells in Graves' hyperthyroidism and ophthalmopathy. The TCR beta CDR3 regions underwent amplification using RNA transcripts as the source. The HTBI primer set drove a first-round RT-PCR of the TCR CDR3. TCRdb reprocessed the multiplex PCR reads with MiXCR, giving one entry per CDR3 protein. The sample holds over 450,000 distinct CDR3 sequences; roughly 17% are singletons and the top ten take approximately 15%. Sequencing was done on a sample of blood. The receptors stem from a woman aged 18-35 years with Graves' ophthalmopathy.

The V call is TRBV28, the J call TRBJ1-2, with 7 bases aligning to TRBD1. The CDR3 is 11 amino acids. The germline CDR1 and CDR2 sequences are MDHEN and SYDVKM. J lost 7 bases, V lost 4 bases, and 0 bases had no gene match. The CDR3 sequence: CASSYRGGYTF. The CDR3 DNA is TGTGCCAGCAGTTACAGGGGTGGCTACACCTTC.

The V call is TRBV7-9, the J call TRBJ1-1, with 8 bases identical to TRBD1. Germline loops: CDR1 SEHNR, CDR2 FQNEAQ (reference sequence). The CDR3 consists of 16 residues. With 5 bases clipped from V and 1 base from J, the junction kept 9 bases outside the gene matches. CDR3 amino acids: CASSMGQVGTNTEAFF. DNA for the CDR3: TGTGCCAGCAGCATGGGACAGGTTGGGACGAACACTGAAGCTTTCTTT.

V and J are TRBV19 and TRBJ1-5; D gene uncertain. The CDR3 totals 14 residues. In germline, CDR1 is LNHDA, CDR2 SQIVND (reference sequence). The V and J ends lost 6 bases and 3 bases respectively, with 12 bases between them. Here the CDR3 reads CASRNGPPNQPQHF. The CDR3 DNA sequence: TGTGCCAGTAGGAACGGTCCCCCCAATCAGCCCCAGCATTTT.

Ten or more counts support this clonotype. The chain uses TRBV30 and TRBJ1-4, with D tentatively TRBD1 (6 bases). V lost 3 bases, J lost 10 bases, and 15 bases lay in between. CDR1 is GTSNPN and CDR2 is SVGIG in the germline V gene (reference sequence). This CDR3 is 13 amino acids long. This CDR3 reads CAWRTGGGSKLFF. The CDR3 nucleotides are TGTGCCTGGAGGACAGGTGGAGGGTCAAAACTGTTTTTT.

The gene calls are TRBV28 and TRBJ2-5, with TRBD2 matching over 9 bases. Germline lookup yields CDR1 MDHEN and CDR2 SYDVKM. With 4 bases clipped from V and 5 bases from J, the junction kept 14 bases outside the gene matches. The CDR3 runs to 17 residues. Here the CDR3 DNA reads TGTGCCAGCAGTTCCTACTTAGCGGGAGCAGGGAGGGAGACCCAGTACTTC. Translation gives CASSSYLAGAGRETQYF.

The rearrangement uses TRBV7-6 and TRBJ1-1; D is undetermined. CDR1 and CDR2 from the germline V gene are SGHVS and FNYEAQ. The CDR3 has 14 residues. Trimming left V 3 bases short and J 5 bases short, with 13 bases between. Here the CDR3 DNA reads TGTGCCAGCAGCTTTGGTTCCGGAACGACTGAAGCTTTCTTT. Protein sequence: CASSFGSGTTEAFF.

This clonotype has just a few counts. The CDR3 here is CATLGGAQNEQFF. DNA for the CDR3: TGTGCCACCTTGGGGGGGGCACAAAATGAGCAGTTCTTC. The chain combines TRBV10-3 with TRBJ2-1; TRBD2 might be the D (7 bases). The V gene's germline CDR1 is ENHRY and CDR2 SYGVKD. The CDR3 has 13 residues. Trimming took 10 bases from V and 7 from J, leaving 17 bases between them.

This clonotype was seen repeatedly, ten times or more. The chain combines TRBV27 with TRBJ1-1; D gene uncertain. This CDR3 has 14 residues. V was trimmed by 5 bases and J by 4 bases, leaving 14 bases between them. Germline values: CDR1 MNHEY, CDR2 SMNVEV (reference sequence). The CDR3 is CASSHDLRGTEAFF. The DNA for the CDR3 is TGTGCCAGCAGTCATGATTTGCGGGGCACTGAAGCTTTCTTT.

In DNA form, the CDR3 reads TGTGCCAGCAGTTTAAAGTCAACTAACTATGGCTACACCTTC. It specifies CASSLKSTNYGYTF. The chain combines TRBV27 with TRBJ1-2; D is undetermined. CDR3 length: 14 amino acids. The V and J ends lost 2 bases and 0 bases respectively, with 7 bases between them. Germline V gene data show CDR1 as MNHEY and CDR2 as SMNVEV (reference sequence).